One sample yielded the 21 T cell receptor beta chains listed below, sequenced in a study of T-cell memory formation after mild COVID-19. Each CDR3 protein gets one entry after TCRdb re-called the 5' RACE reads with MiXCR. The repertoire holds 450,000 to 650,000 distinct CDR3 sequences, with about a fifth as singletons. The sequenced sample was PBMCs or a T cell subset sorted from them (not recorded which). These receptor sequences come from an adult woman who had mild COVID-19 (a few samples of this study predate the infection). Cell type and time point are not known.

This clonotype was observed a handful of times. V is TRBV9 and J is TRBJ2-1; the D is unclear. Germline V gene sequence: CDR1 SGDLS, CDR2 YYNGEE. The CDR3 runs to 12 residues. V was shortened by 1 base and J by 5 bases, with 4 bases between the two germline ends. Written as DNA, the CDR3 is TGTGCCAGCAGCGTAAATAACAATGAGCAGTTCTTC. It is translated as CASSVNNNEQFF.

The chain combines TRBV9 with TRBJ2-1, with 8 bases aligning to TRBD2. With V trimmed by 4 bases and J by 0 bases, 6 bases remained unmatched. Germline V lookup: CDR1 SGDLS, CDR2 YYNGEE. The CDR3 sequence is 16 residues long. This chain's CDR3 is CASSPGGTSSYNEQFF. In DNA form, the CDR3 reads TGTGCCAGCAGCCCGGGGGGGACTAGCTCCTACAATGAGCAGTTCTTC.

The CDR3 loop reads CASSLLASGTGDIQYF. The CDR3, as DNA: TGTGCCAGCAGTTTGTTGGCTAGCGGGACTGGGGACATTCAGTACTTC. The J gene is TRBJ2-4, the V gene TRBV12-3 or TRBV12-4; 9 nucleotides line up with TRBD2. There are 16 residues in the CDR3. Trimming removed 3 bases from V and 8 bases from J; junction bases left unmatched: 11.

V is TRBV10-3 and J is TRBJ2-7; the match to TRBD1 covers 8 bases. The length of the CDR3 is 15 residues. In germline, CDR1 is ENHRY, CDR2 SYGVKD. V shed 0 bases, J shed 4 bases, and the junction held 5 bases outside the gene matches. This CDR3 reads CAISESETGDYEQYF. As DNA, the CDR3 is TGTGCCATCAGTGAGTCTGAGACAGGGGATTACGAGCAGTACTTC.

The gene calls are TRBV7-6 and TRBJ2-1, with D tentatively TRBD1 (5 bases). The CDR3 is 16 residues long. V was clipped by 1 base and J by 5 bases, with 15 bases between them. CDR1 and CDR2 (germline): SGHVS, FNYEAQ. Here the CDR3 DNA reads TGTGCCAGCAGCTTAGGTCCAGGGTCTTCCCACAATGAGCAGTTCTTC. As protein: CASSLGPGSSHNEQFF.

The DNA for the CDR3 is TGTGCCAGCAGCCCTATCCCCTACGAGCAGTACTTC. It specifies CASSPIPYEQYF. The genes are TRBV12-3 or TRBV12-4 and TRBJ2-7, with D unclear. V was trimmed by 6 bases and J by 2 bases, leaving 8 bases between them. The CDR3 loop spans 12 amino acids.

The chain joins TRBV20-1 to TRBJ2-3, with a possible D match to TRBD1 (5 bases). With 4 bases removed from V and 4 bases from J, the gap between germline ends came to 15 bases. This CDR3 spans 14 amino acids. CDR1 DFQATT and CDR2 SNEGSKA come from the germline V gene (reference sequence). CDR3 sequence reads: CSAKNQGTADTQYF. DNA of the CDR3: TGCAGTGCTAAGAATCAGGGCACGGCAGATACGCAGTATTTT.

This chain links TRBV19 with TRBJ2-2; 9 positions match TRBD2. The CDR3 consists of 15 residues. V was pared by 7 bases and J by 3 bases, with 6 bases of the junction left unmatched. Germline assignment: CDR1 LNHDA and CDR2 SQIVND (reference sequence). CDR3 nucleotides: TGTGCCAGTAAAATAGCGGGGGTCGACACCGGGGAGCTGTTTTTT. Translated: CASKIAGVDTGELFF.

This clonotype has just a few counts. This chain joins TRBV5-1 and TRBJ1-1; 7 bases are shared with TRBD1. The V segment lost 7 bases and the J segment 3 bases; nucleotides outside the gene matches: 9. This CDR3 region has 14 residues. Per the germline V gene, CDR1 is SGHRS and CDR2 is YFSETQ. The DNA of the CDR3 is TGCGCCAGCTTCCCGACAGGGCCTGACACTGAAGCTTTCTTT. It specifies CASFPTGPDTEAFF.

This clonotype showed up just a few times. The chain uses TRBV2 and TRBJ2-7; possibly TRBD1 for D (5 bases). The CDR3 covers 14 residues. Germline V lookup: CDR1 SNHLY, CDR2 FYNNEI. V was pared by 3 bases and J by 2 bases, with 11 bases between. For the CDR3, the DNA is TGTGCCAGCAGTGACAGGGCGGTAACCTACGAGCAGTACTTC. It encodes CASSDRAVTYEQYF.

This clonotype appeared a few times. This chain links TRBV7-2 with TRBJ1-6; D remains ambiguous. The CDR3 has 14 amino acids. The V end was cut by 6 bases, the J end by 5 bases, with 11 bases between. Germline V CDR1 and CDR2: SGHTA, FQGNSA. CDR3 sequence (DNA): TGTGCCAGCAGTGTCTACTTCGATAATTCACCCCTCCACTTT. Protein: CASSVYFDNSPLHF.

This chain uses TRBV7-2 with TRBJ2-3; 8 bases are a match to TRBD2. Trimming took 4 bases from V and 2 from J; bases not matched to a gene: 14. Germline V gene data show CDR1 as SGHTA and CDR2 as FQGNSA. The CDR3 consists of 18 residues. DNA for the CDR3: TGTGCCAGCAGCTCCATATTCGACTGGCGGGGGGCCACAGATACGCAGTATTTT. Translated: CASSSIFDWRGATDTQYF.

In this sample, this clonotype turned up many times. V is TRBV18 and J is TRBJ2-7; possibly TRBD2 for D (6 bases). CDR3 length equals 14 residues. The germline V gene encodes CDR1 KGHSH and CDR2 LQKENI. V lost 6 bases and J lost 4, with 16 bases in between. CDR3 in amino acids: CASSLPGVGYEQYF. In nucleotides, the CDR3 is TGTGCCAGCTCCCTGCCGGGGGTAGGATACGAGCAGTACTTC. Complete variable domain (other parts from reference TRBV18 and TRBJ2-7): NAGVMQNPRHLVRRRGQEARLRCSPMKGHSHVYWYRQLPEEGLKFMVYLQKENIIDESGMPKERFSAEFPKEGPSILRIQQVVRGDSAAYFCASSLPGVGYEQYFGPGTRLTVT.

The V gene is TRBV6-1, the J gene TRBJ2-5; TRBD1 aligns across 10 bases. V trimming: 2 bases; J trimming: 5 bases; junction bases outside the gene matches: 8. This CDR3 contains 16 residues. From germline, CDR1 is MNHNS and CDR2 SASEGT. The CDR3 DNA reads as TGTGCCAGCAGTGAAATTTGGACAGGGGGATCGGAGACCCAGTACTTC. It is translated as CASSEIWTGGSETQYF.

The V call is TRBV4-3, the J call TRBJ1-5; 12 nucleotides match TRBD1. The CDR3 is 16 amino acids. With 3 bases clipped from V and 6 bases from J, the junction kept 6 bases outside the gene matches. Germline V lookup: CDR1 LGHNA, CDR2 YSLEER. The CDR3 here is CASSQGTGGGVQPQHF. Written as DNA, the CDR3 is TGCGCCAGCAGCCAGGGGACAGGGGGCGGCGTTCAGCCCCAGCATTTT.

The chain employs TRBV4-1 and TRBJ1-2, with 7 positions matching TRBD1. The CDR3 is 15 residues long. Germline lookup yields CDR1 MGHRA and CDR2 YSYEKL. V dropped 0 bases and J dropped 8; count of bases not matched to a gene: 9. The CDR3 bases are TGCGCCAGCAGCCAAGATCCCCAGGGGGGACGGGGCTACACCTTC. Translating it yields CASSQDPQGGRGYTF.

This clonotype was counted a few times. The rearrangement uses TRBV24-1 and TRBJ2-3; D unresolved. Germline V gives CDR1 KGHDR, CDR2 SFDVKD. The CDR3 is 13 residues long. V gave up 5 bases and J gave up 0 bases, with 5 bases separating them. The CDR3 is CATSVASTDTQYF. DNA of the CDR3: TGTGCCACCAGTGTCGCTAGCACAGATACGCAGTATTTT.

In this sample, this clonotype turned up a few times. The J gene is TRBJ2-2, the V gene TRBV9; 9 nucleotides line up with TRBD1. The CDR3 is 17 amino acids. With V trimmed by 1 base and J by 2 bases, 6 bases remained unmatched. From germline, CDR1 is SGDLS and CDR2 YYNGEE. The CDR3 sequence: CASSVPGQGSNTGELFF. Written as DNA, the CDR3 is TGTGCCAGCAGCGTACCGGGACAGGGCTCCAACACCGGGGAGCTGTTTTTT.

This clonotype was picked up a small number of times. This chain joins TRBV25-1 and TRBJ1-1; D unclear. There are 14 residues in the CDR3. Germline assignment: CDR1 MGHDK and CDR2 SYGVNS. V gave up 6 bases and J gave up 1 base, with 12 bases separating them. This CDR3 is CASSTMTENTEAFF. The CDR3 DNA is TGTGCCAGCAGCACTATGACCGAGAACACTGAAGCTTTCTTT.

V is TRBV7-3 and J is TRBJ2-3, with D possibly called TRBD1 or TRBD2 (5 bases each). Trimming took off 4 bases at V and 1 base at J, with 12 bases between the two ends. This CDR3 comprises 15 residues. Germline V gene lookup returns CDR1 SGHTA and CDR2 FQGTGA. CDR3 in DNA: TGTGCCAGCAGCTCGTTGCTGGGGGGCACAGATACGCAGTATTTT. Translation gives CASSSLLGGTDTQYF.

This rearrangement joins TRBV9 to TRBJ1-2; TRBD1 matches at 10 bases. Trimming cost V 4 bases and J 3 bases; bases outside gene matches: 6. Germline V gene data show CDR1 as SGDLS and CDR2 as YYNGEE. The CDR3 covers 15 residues. In nucleotides, the CDR3 is TGTGCCAGCAGCAAGGACAGGGGGGGATACTATGGCTACACCTTC. Translating gives CASSKDRGGYYGYTF.